This T cell receptor beta chain came from a study of blood T cell repertoires in COVID-19. Authors' methods: Amplification from reference gene primers served as the basis for estimated nucleated cell counts. Assay used: immunoSEQ multiplex PCR; TCRdb lists only in-frame clones, some missing. That table is the source of V, J and clone size, and D and trimming were worked out from the DNA. In the table there are about 77,000 clones, around 88% of which are singletons. With 6 bases removed from V and 3 bases from J, the gap between germline ends came to 12 bases. This CDR3 contains 14 residues. The germline CDR1 and CDR2 sequences are SNHLY and FYNNEI.

This sequence was found in a woman older than 75 with acute or convalescent COVID-19. The sample comprised peripheral blood. This chain joins TRBV2 and TRBJ1-3; a possible D gene is TRBD1 (6 bases). The CDR3 protein is CASRATGYGNTIYF. The CDR3 DNA reads TGTGCCAGCAGAGCCACAGGGTATGGAAACACCATATATTTT.